This T cell receptor (beta chain) was sequenced in a study of regulatory T cells in long-lasting Graves disease. Across the study: Antithyroid drugs had been taken by newly diagnosed Graves' patients for under 3 months.

Time point of the sample: newly diagnosed GD, antithyroid drugs for less than 3 months. The TCR library was prepared using RNA isolated from PBMCs. For TCR beta, libraries came from iRepertoire HTBI primers and Arm-PCR of CDR3 regions. As originally analysed: Sequenced samples collectively carried 55 to 80 TRBV and some 15 TRBJ segments. TCRdb reprocessed the multiplex PCR reads via MiXCR and lists one record per CDR3 protein. Here the V and J calls rest on TCRdb's processing, not on the authors' analysis. This sample yields about 470,000 distinct CDR3 sequences, of which under 15% are seen a single time; approximately 15% belongs to the top ten. This clonotype was seen many times. These same records also appear under a second study, on T cells in Graves' hyperthyroidism and ophthalmopathy. As that report states: In validation, the model predicted ophthalmopathy. These predictions came a median about 6.5 months before onset.

The specimen comprised peripheral blood mononuclear cells (PBMCs), sampled at new diagnosis, from a patient treated with antithyroid drugs. This TCR was sampled from a woman aged 25 to 39 with Graves disease.

The CDR3 here is CASRRDYNEQFF. DNA for the CDR3: TGTGCCAGCAGACGGGACTACAATGAGCAGTTCTTC. The V gene is TRBV6-1, the J gene TRBJ2-1, with D possibly TRBD2 on 5 matching bases. Per the germline V gene, CDR1 is MNHNS and CDR2 is SASEGT. The V end lost 6 bases, the J end lost 3 bases, and 6 bases lay between the germline ends. The CDR3 contains 12 residues.